Listed below are T cell receptor beta chains from one sample, sequenced in a study of CD8 T cells in Susac syndrome. TCRdb recomputed calls from the immunoSEQ multiplex PCR reads with MiXCR, one row per CDR3 protein. The table records some 120,000 distinct CDR3 sequences, nearly 95% of them present only once. Sequencing input: CD4+ T cells from PBMCs. The receptors shown here come from a human donor in good health. Both conserved end residues are trimmed from each CDR3. Fields, in order: D gene, J gene, V gene, CDR3 protein. A D gene is named only where the DNA matches it firmly.

d_gene: TRBD1; j_gene: TRBJ1-2; v_gene: TRBV6-1; CDR3aa: ATKPGQGARGYT
d_gene: NA; j_gene: TRBJ2-3; v_gene: TRBV5-1; CDR3aa: ASSLSGPADTQY
d_gene: TRBD2; j_gene: TRBJ2-1; v_gene: TRBV18; CDR3aa: ASSPLAGINEQF
d_gene: NA; j_gene: TRBJ2-3; v_gene: TRBV6-6; CDR3aa: ASSYLSGGTDTQY
d_gene: TRBD1; j_gene: TRBJ2-1; v_gene: TRBV18; CDR3aa: ASSPGTGEGEQF
d_gene: NA; j_gene: TRBJ1-3; v_gene: TRBV18; CDR3aa: ASSPPGRNTIY
d_gene: NA; j_gene: TRBJ2-6; v_gene: TRBV11-1; CDR3aa: ASSLTGRGSAGANVLT
d_gene: TRBD2; j_gene: TRBJ2-4; v_gene: TRBV7-2; CDR3aa: ASSSGTSGSWRNIQY
d_gene: TRBD2; j_gene: TRBJ2-7; v_gene: TRBV6-1; CDR3aa: ASSELASGSNEQY
d_gene: NA; j_gene: TRBJ2-1; v_gene: TRBV2; CDR3aa: ASSDWDEQF
d_gene: NA; j_gene: TRBJ2-7; v_gene: TRBV5-1; CDR3aa: ASSLASFYEQY
d_gene: NA; j_gene: TRBJ2-7; v_gene: TRBV6-1; CDR3aa: ASSYTGGSSYEQY
d_gene: NA; j_gene: TRBJ2-3; v_gene: TRBV28; CDR3aa: ASSLSFPGSTDTQY
d_gene: NA; j_gene: TRBJ2-7; v_gene: TRBV10-3; CDR3aa: AIRPDSSPYEQY
d_gene: NA; j_gene: TRBJ2-7; v_gene: TRBV29-1; CDR3aa: SVASGQTYEQY
d_gene: NA; j_gene: TRBJ2-7; v_gene: TRBV12-3/TRBV12-4; CDR3aa: ASSLERRSTNEQY